The clone carrying this TCR beta chain showed up many times. What it binds is not known. These data are taken from a study of T cells in Graves' hyperthyroidism and ophthalmopathy. Overall study results and limits: Ophthalmopathy onset followed model prediction by a median approximately six months. The authors' 13 V-J model separated ophthalmopathy from stable hyperthyroidism.

TCR beta CDR3 region amplification was performed from RNA transcripts. First-round RT-PCR targeting the TCR CDR3 was performed with the HTBI primer set. TCRdb ran MiXCR on the multiplex PCR reads and lists one entry per CDR3 protein. The sample contains around 600,000 distinct CDR3 sequences, roughly 14% of which appear only once. The CDR3 is made up of 14 amino acids. Germline CDR1 reads GTSNPN; CDR2 reads SVGIG (reference sequence). The V and J ends lost 0 bases and 2 bases respectively, with 11 bases between them. Clinical Activity Scores of at least 3, NOSPECS grades of at least 4 and durations under 3 months characterized ophthalmopathy patients.

The chain is built from TRBV30 and TRBJ2-7; D possibly corresponds to TRBD1 (6 bases). This TCR came from a woman in her fifties or sixties with Graves' ophthalmopathy. The sample was blood. The DNA of the CDR3 is TGTGCCTGGAGTGTAGCGGACAGAACCTACGAGCAGTACTTC. Its translation is CAWSVADRTYEQYF.